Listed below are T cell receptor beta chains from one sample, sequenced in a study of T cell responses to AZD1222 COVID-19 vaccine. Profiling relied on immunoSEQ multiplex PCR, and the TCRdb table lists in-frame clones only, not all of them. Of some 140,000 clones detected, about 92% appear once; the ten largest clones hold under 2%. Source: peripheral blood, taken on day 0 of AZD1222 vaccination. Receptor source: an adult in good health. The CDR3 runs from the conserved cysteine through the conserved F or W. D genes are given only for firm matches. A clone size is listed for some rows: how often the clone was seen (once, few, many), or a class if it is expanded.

CASSRGPGEVQPQHF,TGCGCCAGCAGCCGAGGACCGGGAGAGGTGCAGCCCCAGCATTTT,TRBV4-1,.,TRBJ1-5,.
CASSRRESYNEQFF,TGCGCCAGCAGTCGTCGGGAATCCTACAATGAGCAGTTCTTC,TRBV10-2,.,TRBJ2-1,.
CASSLVVVQAHPLQDNEQFF,TGCGCCAGCAGCTTGGTAGTGGTTCAGGCGCATCCGTTGCAAGACAATGAGCAGTTCTTC,TRBV5-1,.,TRBJ2-1,.
CATSGGGTMISNQPQHF,TGTGCCACCAGTGGAGGGGGCACGATGATAAGCAATCAGCCCCAGCATTTT,TRBV24-1,TRBD1,TRBJ1-5,.
CASSLPTGDRAQYF,TGTGCCAGCAGTTTGCCAACAGGGGATCGAGCGCAGTATTTT,TRBV28,TRBD1,TRBJ2-3,.
CASSPDRITDTQYF,TGTGCCAGCTCACCGGACAGGATCACAGATACGCAGTATTTT,TRBV18,TRBD1,TRBJ2-3,.
CASSPTTGAYGYTF,TGCGCCAGCAGCCCCACGACAGGAGCCTATGGCTACACCTTC,TRBV5-1,.,TRBJ1-2,.
CASSPGTANEKLFF,TGTGCCAGCAGCCCCGGGACGGCGAATGAAAAACTGTTTTTT,TRBV7-6,.,TRBJ1-4,.
CASSQGLAGGETQYF,TGTGCCAGCAGCCAAGGACTAGCGGGGGGGGAGACCCAGTACTTC,TRBV4-2,TRBD2,TRBJ2-5,.
CASSPGQGAQGSPLHF,TGCGCCAGCAGCCCTGGACAGGGGGCGCAGGGTTCACCCCTCCACTTT,TRBV5-1,TRBD1,TRBJ1-6,once
CSVEVGATSYEQYF,TGCAGCGTTGAAGTAGGTGCGACCTCCTACGAGCAGTACTTC,TRBV29-1,.,TRBJ2-7,.
CASTLTGSSYEQYF,TGCGCCAGCACCCTAACAGGGAGCTCCTACGAGCAGTACTTC,TRBV5-1,.,TRBJ2-7,.
CASSNPGSYEQYF,TGTGCCAGCTCAAACCCGGGTTCCTACGAGCAGTACTTC,TRBV18,.,TRBJ2-7,.
CASSQDRSGSNQPQHF,TGCGCCAGCAGCCAAGATCGCTCGGGAAGCAATCAGCCCCAGCATTTT,TRBV4-1,.,TRBJ1-5,few
CASSAPEARGTDTQYF,TGTGCCAGCAGTGCCCCGGAGGCTCGCGGGACAGATACGCAGTATTTT,TRBV2,.,TRBJ2-3,.
CASSESQPNTGELFF,TGTGCCAGCAGTGAATCTCAGCCCAACACCGGGGAGCTGTTTTTT,TRBV25-1,.,TRBJ2-2,.
CASSYGGGRNEKLFF,TGTGCCAGCAGTTACGGGGGGGGGCGGAATGAAAAACTGTTTTTT,TRBV6-2/TRBV6-3,.,TRBJ1-4,.
CASSLDGGDTQYF,TGTGCCAGCAGCTTAGACGGGGGGGATACGCAGTATTTT,TRBV7-2,TRBD2,TRBJ2-3,.
CASTRGHGYTF,TGTGCCAGCACGCGAGGGCATGGCTACACCTTC,TRBV6-5,.,TRBJ1-2,.
CATSRDIGGMNTEAFF,TGTGCCACCAGCAGAGATATAGGGGGCATGAACACTGAAGCTTTCTTT,TRBV15,TRBD1,TRBJ1-1,.
CASSPTGTGGLAFF,TGCGCCAGCAGCCCAACCGGGACAGGGGGTCTAGCTTTCTTT,TRBV5-1,TRBD1,TRBJ1-1,.
CASSSPGGPETQYF,TGCGCCAGCAGCTCCCCGGGGGGGCCGGAGACCCAGTACTTC,TRBV5-1,TRBD2,TRBJ2-5,once
CASSYLTGGGETQYF,TGTGCCAGCAGTTACTTGACAGGGGGCGGTGAGACCCAGTACTTC,TRBV6-2/TRBV6-3,TRBD1,TRBJ2-5,.
CASSQGRGTLETQYF,TGTGCCAGCAGCCAAGGGCGCGGTACACTGGAGACCCAGTACTTC,TRBV3-1/TRBV3-2,.,TRBJ2-5,.
CASRKEGQGRREYF,TGTGCCAGCAGGAAGGAGGGACAGGGCCGGAGGGAGTACTTC,TRBV5-4,TRBD1,TRBJ2-7,.
CASSSTVTGELFF,TGTGCCAGCAGCTCGACAGTTACCGGGGAGCTGTTTTTT,TRBV7-8,.,TRBJ2-2,.
CASSLGREQYF,TGTGCCAGCAGTTTAGGCCGGGAGCAGTACTTC,TRBV12-3/TRBV12-4,.,TRBJ2-7,once
CATAKTGRNQPQHF,TGTGCCACCGCGAAGACAGGGCGGAATCAGCCCCAGCATTTT,TRBV6-5,TRBD1,TRBJ1-5,.
CASSAGTPELYEQYF,TGTGCCAGCAGCGCCGGGACCCCCGAGCTTTACGAGCAGTACTTC,TRBV6-5,.,TRBJ2-7,.
CASSLERGGGSPLHF,TGTGCCAGCAGCTTGGAACGGGGCGGCGGTTCACCCCTCCACTTT,TRBV7-9,.,TRBJ1-6,.
CASSLRSSGANVLTF,TGCGCCAGCAGCTTGAGGAGCTCTGGGGCCAACGTCCTGACTTTC,TRBV5-1,.,TRBJ2-6,once
CASSLGTGTYREKLFF,TGTGCCAGCAGCTTAGGGACAGGAACCTACCGCGAAAAACTGTTTTTT,TRBV7-9,TRBD1,TRBJ1-4,.
CAWSLQEQQFF,TGTGCCTGGAGTCTACAGGAGCAGCAGTTCTTC,TRBV30,.,TRBJ2-1,.
CASSSQEWAGEKLFF,TGTGCCAGCAGCTCACAGGAATGGGCGGGAGAAAAACTGTTTTTT,TRBV7-6,.,TRBJ1-4,.
CASSTRTGNTGELFF,TGTGCCAGCAGCACCCGGACAGGGAACACCGGGGAGCTGTTTTTT,TRBV5-4,TRBD1,TRBJ2-2,.
CASSVGVGDGTDTQYF,TGTGCCAGCAGCGTAGGGGTGGGAGATGGGACAGATACGCAGTATTTT,TRBV9,.,TRBJ2-3,.
CASSESFGRDFYNEQFF,TGCGCCAGCAGTGAGTCGTTCGGGCGGGACTTCTACAATGAGCAGTTCTTC,TRBV10-1,.,TRBJ2-1,.
CASSQEGQGARAQYF,TGCGCCAGCAGCCAAGAGGGACAGGGGGCGCGGGCGCAGTATTTT,TRBV4-3,TRBD1,TRBJ2-3,.
CASSPLQGVGGYTF,TGTGCCAGCTCACCACTCCAGGGGGTAGGTGGCTACACCTTC,TRBV18,TRBD1,TRBJ1-2,once
CASRDTNNSPLHF,TGCGCCAGCAGGGACACTAATAATTCACCCCTCCACTTT,TRBV10-1,.,TRBJ1-6,.
CAIRFRTGREAFF,TGTGCCATCAGGTTCCGGACAGGGCGTGAAGCTTTCTTT,TRBV10-3,TRBD1,TRBJ1-1,once
CASSEGRGSPLHF,TGTGCCAGCAGCGAAGGCCGGGGTTCACCCCTCCACTTT,TRBV28,.,TRBJ1-6,.
CASEQGRSNTGELFF,TGTGCCAGCGAACAGGGGAGGTCGAACACCGGGGAGCTGTTTTTT,TRBV6-5,.,TRBJ2-2,.
CASSGRNYGYTF,TGTGCCAGCAGCGGACGGAATTATGGCTACACCTTC,TRBV6-2/TRBV6-3,.,TRBJ1-2,.
CASSPGAGEGEKLFF,TGTGCCAGCAGCCCAGGTGCAGGGGAAGGGGAAAAACTGTTTTTT,TRBV7-9,.,TRBJ1-4,few
CAISGQAGGSETQYF,TGTGCCATCAGTGGCCAAGCGGGGGGTTCGGAGACCCAGTACTTC,TRBV10-3,TRBD2,TRBJ2-5,.
CATMGGSAYNEQFF,TGTGCCACCATGGGGGGGTCTGCCTACAATGAGCAGTTCTTC,TRBV19,TRBD2,TRBJ2-1,.
CSAGDQGQPQHF,TGCAGCGCGGGTGACCAGGGTCAGCCCCAGCATTTT,TRBV29-1,.,TRBJ1-5,.
CASRRTGGPSTDTQYF,TGTGCCAGCAGGCGTACAGGGGGCCCAAGCACAGATACGCAGTATTTT,TRBV6-4,TRBD1,TRBJ2-3,.
CASSLMPTYTGELFF,TGTGCCAGCAGCTTAATGCCCACATACACCGGGGAGCTGTTTTTT,TRBV7-3,.,TRBJ2-2,.
CASSYGGSNEQFF,TGTGCCAGCAGTTACGGGGGTTCGAATGAGCAGTTCTTC,TRBV6-5,.,TRBJ2-1,few
CASGLEWGQRNQPQHF,TGTGCTAGTGGTTTGGAATGGGGACAGAGGAATCAGCCCCAGCATTTT,TRBV12-5,TRBD1,TRBJ1-5,.